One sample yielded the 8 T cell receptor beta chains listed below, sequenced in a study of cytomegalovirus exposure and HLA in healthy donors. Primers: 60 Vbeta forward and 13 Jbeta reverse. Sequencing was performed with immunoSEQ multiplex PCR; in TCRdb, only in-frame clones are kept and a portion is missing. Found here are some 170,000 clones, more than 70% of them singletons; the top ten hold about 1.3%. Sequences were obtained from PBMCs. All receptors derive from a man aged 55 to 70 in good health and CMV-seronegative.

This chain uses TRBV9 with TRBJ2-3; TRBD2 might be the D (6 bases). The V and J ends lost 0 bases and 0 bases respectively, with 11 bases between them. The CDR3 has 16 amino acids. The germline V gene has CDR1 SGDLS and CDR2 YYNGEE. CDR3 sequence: CASSVVDYLSTDTQYF. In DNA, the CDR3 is TGTGCCAGCAGCGTAGTGGACTACCTTAGCACAGATACGCAGTATTTT.

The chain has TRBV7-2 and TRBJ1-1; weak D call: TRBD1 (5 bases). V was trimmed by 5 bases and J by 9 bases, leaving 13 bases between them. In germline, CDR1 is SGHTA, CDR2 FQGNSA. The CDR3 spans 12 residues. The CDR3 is CASSRDLGKAFF. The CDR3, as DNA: TGTGCCAGCAGCCGGGACTTGGGTAAAGCTTTCTTT.

CDR3 nucleotides: TGCGCCAGCAGCTACGGGAGATACGAGCAGTACTTC. This translates into CASSYGRYEQYF. This chain links TRBV5-1 with TRBJ2-7; TRBD2 might be the D (6 bases). V lost 3 bases and J 4 bases, leaving 8 bases between the germline ends. This CDR3 comprises 12 residues. Germline CDR1 and CDR2: SGHRS and YFSETQ.

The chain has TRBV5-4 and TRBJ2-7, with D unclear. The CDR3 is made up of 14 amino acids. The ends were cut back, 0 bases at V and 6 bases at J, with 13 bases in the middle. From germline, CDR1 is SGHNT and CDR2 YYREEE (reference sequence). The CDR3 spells CASSLGLDTVEQYF. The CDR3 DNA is TGTGCCAGCAGCTTGGGGCTAGATACGGTCGAGCAGTACTTC.

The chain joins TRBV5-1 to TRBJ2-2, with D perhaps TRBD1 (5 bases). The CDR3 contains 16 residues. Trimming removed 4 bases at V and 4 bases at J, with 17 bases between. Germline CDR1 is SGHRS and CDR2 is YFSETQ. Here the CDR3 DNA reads TGCGCCAGCAGCCGAGCCCAGGGTCGAGGCACCGGGGAGCTGTTTTTT. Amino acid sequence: CASSRAQGRGTGELFF. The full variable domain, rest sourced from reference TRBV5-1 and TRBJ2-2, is KAGVTQTPRYLIKTRGQQVTLSCSPISGHRSVSWYQQTPGQGLQFLFEYFSETQRNKGNFPGRFSGRQFSNSRSEMNVSTLELGDSALYLCASSRAQGRGTGELFFGEGSRLTVL.

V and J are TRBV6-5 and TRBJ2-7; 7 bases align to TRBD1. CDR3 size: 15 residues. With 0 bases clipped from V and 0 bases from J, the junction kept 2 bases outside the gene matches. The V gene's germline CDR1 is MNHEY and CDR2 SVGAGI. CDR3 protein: CASSYSGTASYEQYF. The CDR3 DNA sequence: TGTGCCAGCAGTTACTCCGGGACAGCCTCCTACGAGCAGTACTTC.

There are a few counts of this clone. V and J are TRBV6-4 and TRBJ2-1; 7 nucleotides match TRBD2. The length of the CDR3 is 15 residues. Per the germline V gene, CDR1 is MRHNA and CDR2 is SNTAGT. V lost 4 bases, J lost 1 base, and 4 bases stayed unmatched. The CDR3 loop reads CASSASGMSYNEQFF. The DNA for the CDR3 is TGTGCCAGCAGTGCGAGCGGGATGTCCTACAATGAGCAGTTCTTC.

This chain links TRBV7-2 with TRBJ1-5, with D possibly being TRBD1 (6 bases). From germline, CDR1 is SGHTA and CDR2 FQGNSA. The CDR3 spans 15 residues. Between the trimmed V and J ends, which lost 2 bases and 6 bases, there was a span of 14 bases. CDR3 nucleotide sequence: TGTGCCAGCAGCTTATCCGGGGGGCGATTTCAGCCCCAGCATTTT. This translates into CASSLSGGRFQPQHF.